A single sample gave rise to the 15 T cell receptor beta chains below, sequenced in a study of cytomegalovirus exposure and HLA in healthy donors. Some clones are missing from TCRdb's copy, which holds only in-frame ones; the method was immunoSEQ multiplex PCR. The table records over 45,000 clones, approximately 85% of them present only once. Sequenced: PBMCs. The receptors were sampled from a woman aged 25 to 39 in good health and CMV-seronegative.

The chain links TRBV30 to TRBJ1-1; 10 nucleotides line up with TRBD1. Per the germline V gene, CDR1 is GTSNPN and CDR2 is SVGIG (reference sequence). The V and J ends lost 0 bases and 1 base, in that order; junction bases with no gene match: 2. There are 15 residues in the CDR3. This CDR3 is CAWSVRDRGNTEAFF. CDR3 in DNA: TGTGCCTGGAGTGTACGGGACAGGGGGAACACTGAAGCTTTCTTT.

The CDR3 is CASSSGAGGYNEQFF. In DNA form, the CDR3 reads TGTGCCAGCTCGTCCGGAGCGGGAGGCTACAATGAGCAGTTCTTC. The V gene is TRBV18, the J gene TRBJ2-1, with TRBD2 matching over 9 bases. Germline V gene sequence: CDR1 KGHSH, CDR2 LQKENI. V gave up 6 bases and J gave up 3 bases; unmatched junction bases: 6. The CDR3 totals 15 residues.

J is TRBJ2-3 and V is TRBV9, with 9 bases lining up with TRBD1. The CDR3 is 16 amino acids. The germline CDR1 and CDR2 sequences are SGDLS and YYNGEE. J gave up 2 bases and V 0 bases, and 4 bases lay outside the gene matches. CDR3 nucleotide sequence: TGTGCCAGCAGCGTAGACGGGACAGGGCCCACAGATACGCAGTATTTT. Residues: CASSVDGTGPTDTQYF.

The chain is built from TRBV5-1 and TRBJ2-1; TRBD2 agrees at 10 bases. Looked up from germline, CDR1 is SGHRS and CDR2 is YFSETQ. The V gene end was trimmed by 3 bases and the J gene end by 5 bases; junction bases not matched to a gene: 8. This CDR3 contains 16 residues. This chain's CDR3 is CASSWPLAGGHNEQFF. The CDR3 DNA reads as TGCGCCAGCAGCTGGCCCTTAGCGGGAGGACACAATGAGCAGTTCTTC.

The chain links TRBV27 to TRBJ1-5, with 8 positions matching TRBD1. V dropped 5 bases and J dropped 3; count of bases not matched to a gene: 9. The CDR3 extends over 16 amino acids. Germline V CDR1 and CDR2: MNHEY, SMNVEV (reference sequence). The CDR3 region is CASSRQWTGNNQPQHF. In DNA form, the CDR3 reads TGTGCCAGCAGTCGTCAATGGACAGGGAACAATCAGCCCCAGCATTTT.

The J gene is TRBJ2-7, the V gene TRBV28; 13 nucleotides agree with TRBD2. Per the germline V gene, CDR1 is MDHEN and CDR2 is SYDVKM. V lost 5 bases, J lost 0 bases, and 7 bases stayed unmatched. The CDR3 has 17 amino acids. The chain's CDR3 is CASSVGTSGIVSYEQYF. The CDR3 DNA reads as TGTGCCAGCAGTGTCGGGACTAGCGGGATCGTCTCCTACGAGCAGTACTTC. Variable domain in full (rest from reference TRBV28 and TRBJ2-7): DVKVTQSSRYLVKRTGEKVFLECVQDMDHENMFWYRQDPGLGLRLIYFSYDVKMKEKGDIPEGYSVSREKKERFSLILESASTNQTSMYLCASSVGTSGIVSYEQYFGPGTRLTVT.

The chain has TRBV9 and TRBJ2-3, with 8 bases that match TRBD2. The germline CDR1 and CDR2 sequences are SGDLS and YYNGEE. Germline trimming cut 0 bases from V and 5 bases from J; bases unmatched to any gene: 5. CDR3 size: 15 residues. The CDR3 protein is CASSVGSSGRDTQYF. CDR3 sequence (DNA): TGTGCCAGCAGCGTAGGTTCCAGCGGGAGAGATACGCAGTATTTT.

The V call is TRBV28, the J call TRBJ1-5, with unresolved D. Germline CDR1 is MDHEN and CDR2 is SYDVKM. The CDR3 has 15 residues. Trimming removed 2 bases at V and 2 bases at J, with 10 bases between. CDR3 loop: CASSLESAGNQPQHF. CDR3 nucleotide sequence: TGTGCCAGCAGTTTAGAATCCGCGGGCAATCAGCCCCAGCATTTT.

This clone was seen once. The genes are TRBV19 and TRBJ1-3; no reliable D call. The CDR3 contains 14 residues. Germline-derived CDR1 and CDR2 are LNHDA and SQIVND (reference sequence). The V and J ends lost 7 bases and 0 bases respectively, with 10 bases between them. CDR3 DNA sequence: TGTGCCAGTACACCCGGGAACTCTGGAAACACCATATATTTT. As protein: CASTPGNSGNTIYF.

This chain connects TRBV7-8 to TRBJ2-7; unclear D gene. Between the trimmed V and J ends, which lost 0 bases and 1 base, there was a span of 7 bases. The CDR3 contains 14 residues. Germline assignment: CDR1 SGHVS and CDR2 FQNEAQ. CDR3 coding DNA: TGTGCCAGCAGCTTAGCGACTGATTCCTACGAGCAGTACTTC. Its protein is CASSLATDSYEQYF. Looking up the rest from reference TRBV7-8 and TRBJ2-7 gives the full variable domain: GAGVSQSPRYKVAKRGQDVALRCDPISGHVSLFWYQQALGQGPEFLTYFQNEAQLDKSGLPSDRFFAERPEGSVSTLKIQRTQQEDSAVYLCASSLATDSYEQYFGPGTRLTVT.

The chain is built from TRBV13 and TRBJ2-5; a possible D gene is TRBD1 (8 bases). Germline V gene sequence: CDR1 PRHDT, CDR2 FYEKMQ (reference sequence). The CDR3 spans 15 residues. The V end was cut by 4 bases, the J end by 5 bases, with 17 bases between. The CDR3 nucleotides read TGTGCCAGCAGCTCCCAGGGGGCGGGGGTTGAGACCCAGTACTTC. It encodes CASSSQGAGVETQYF. The variable domain in full, completed from reference TRBV13 and TRBJ2-5, reads AAGVIQSPRHLIKEKRETATLKCYPIPRHDTVYWYQQGPGQDPQFLISFYEKMQSDKGSIPDRFSAQQFSDYHSELNMSSLELGDSALYFCASSSQGAGVETQYFGPGTRLLVL.

J is TRBJ2-1 and V is TRBV28; D is unclear. CDR1 MDHEN and CDR2 SYDVKM come from the germline V gene. The CDR3 length is 15 residues. Trimming cost V 1 base and J 3 bases, with 10 bases left between them. The chain's CDR3 is CASSLYTINYNEQFF. CDR3 in DNA: TGTGCCAGCAGTTTATACACCATAAACTACAATGAGCAGTTCTTC.

This chain joins TRBV6-6 and TRBJ2-1; 9 nucleotides align to TRBD1. The CDR3 length is 15 residues. V was pared by 5 bases and J by 6 bases, with 8 bases of the junction left unmatched. Germline V gives CDR1 MNHNY, CDR2 SVGAGI (reference sequence). The CDR3, as DNA: TGTGCCAGCAGTCTGGGACAGGGTTCCGGCAATGAGCAGTTCTTC. Its protein product is CASSLGQGSGNEQFF.

The sample holds a few counts of this clone. J is TRBJ1-2 and V is TRBV7-9; unclear D gene. Germline assignment: CDR1 SEHNR and CDR2 FQNEAQ (reference sequence). The CDR3 contains 14 residues. The V end lost 0 bases, the J end lost 2 bases, and 7 bases lay between the germline ends. CDR3 protein: CASSLASGNYGYTF. The CDR3 bases are TGTGCCAGCAGCTTAGCTTCGGGGAACTATGGCTACACCTTC.

This chain links TRBV7-2 with TRBJ2-7; 7 bases are shared with TRBD1. Unmatched junction bases numbered 8, after V lost 5 bases and J lost 4 bases. The CDR3 is 14 residues long. Germline V gene sequence: CDR1 SGHTA, CDR2 FQGNSA. The CDR3 DNA follows: TGTGCCAGCAGCCCCGAGCCGACAGGGTACGAGCAGTACTTC. This codes for CASSPEPTGYEQYF.